The clone carrying this TCR beta chain has just one count. Generated by immunoSEQ multiplex PCR, the TCRdb table keeps only in-frame clones and is missing some. Of over 85,000 clones in the sample, around 93% are singletons; the top ten hold 1.5% to 2%. The data stem from a study of T cell changes during pregnancy in multiple sclerosis. Trimming left V 5 bases short and J 9 bases short, with 8 bases between. The length of the CDR3 is 11 residues. Germline CDR1 is SGHTA and CDR2 is FQGNSA. The TCR comes from a female donor in good health, enrolled as a control in a pregnancy study. The V and J genes are TRBV7-2 and TRBJ2-1, with D possibly matching TRBD1 (5 bases). The specimen comprised peripheral blood, sampled in the first trimester of pregnancy. Here the CDR3 DNA reads TGTGCCAGCAGCCCAGGGTTTGAGCAGTTCTTC. It encodes CASSPGFEQFF.